This TCR beta chain stems from a study of response to subunit inactivated influenza vaccine. Study-wide points: A suggestion made by the authors is that each seasonal influenza vaccination recruits few new T cells.

As regards this clonotype: The target antigen is unknown.

Trimming left V 4 bases short and J 0 bases short, with 13 bases between. Germline V lookup: CDR1 SGDLS, CDR2 YYNGEE. This CDR3 region has 15 residues. TCRdb called the RT-PCR reads again in MiXCR, with one record for every CDR3 protein. The table has some 500,000 distinct CDR3 sequences, 16% seen once; the top ten hold 3% to 3.5%. The chain carries TRBV9 and TRBJ1-2; possibly TRBD1 for D (6 bases). This sample comprised CD4+ T cells sorted from PBMCs, obtained roughly 24 months after vaccination. This sequence originates from a man between 50 and 70 years old who received an inactivated influenza vaccine. Here the CDR3 reads CASSPQGRANYGYTF. In nucleotides, the CDR3 is TGTGCCAGCAGCCCTCAGGGGAGAGCTAACTATGGCTACACCTTC.